This T cell receptor beta chain originates from a study of cytomegalovirus exposure and HLA in healthy donors. Losses at the gene ends were 6 bases for V and 13 bases for J; bases not matched to a gene: 14. CDR1 is PRHDT, CDR2 FYEKMQ, per germline (reference sequence). The CDR3 spans 16 residues. The PCR employed 60 Vbeta primers together with 13 Jbeta primers. Sequenced by immunoSEQ multiplex PCR; TCRdb stores in-frame clones only, minus some. The sample gives about 200,000 clones, around 90% of which show up once; 1% to 1.4% is in the top ten. The genes are TRBV13 and TRBJ1-6, with TRBD1 identical over 11 bases. Sequenced input: PBMCs. The sequence was collected from a boy between 2 and 10 years old in good health and CMV-seronegative. This CDR3 is CASSLSGQGVVRPLHF. The DNA of the CDR3 is TGTGCCAGCAGTCTATCGGGACAGGGGGTTGTTCGGCCCCTCCACTTT.